The 12 T cell receptor beta chains listed next were all sequenced from one sample in a study of chemoradiotherapy in HPV16-positive cancers. Clones were sequenced by immunoSEQ multiplex PCR, and TCRdb holds only the in-frame ones, with some missing. The profile shows tens of thousands of clones, approximately 87% of them singletons. This material consisted of blood, taken from a patient who underwent chemoradiotherapy. The receptors shown here come from a human donor with HPV-associated anogenital cancer.

This clone was observed a handful of times. The chain recombines TRBV9 with TRBJ2-7; no reliable D call. The CDR3 consists of 15 residues. V lost 0 bases, J lost 0 bases, and 10 bases lay in between. From germline, CDR1 is SGDLS and CDR2 YYNGEE. As DNA, the CDR3 is TGTGCCAGCAGCGTAGGCCAGTCGAGCTCCTACGAGCAGTACTTC. Protein: CASSVGQSSSYEQYF. Full variable domain (rest looked up from reference TRBV9 and TRBJ2-7): DSGVTQTPKHLITATGQRVTLRCSPRSGDLSVYWYQQSLDQGLQFLIQYYNGEERAKGNILERFSAQQFPDLHSELNLSSLELGDSALYFCASSVGQSSSYEQYFGPGTRLTVT.

V gene TRBV19 combines with J gene TRBJ2-3; D unclear. V was trimmed by 5 bases and J by 4 bases, leaving 16 bases between them. The CDR3 length is 15 residues. Germline CDR1 and CDR2: LNHDA and SQIVND (reference sequence). The CDR3 DNA reads TGTGCCAGTAGTTCGAAACCCCTCAGTTCAGATACGCAGTATTTT. Its protein product is CASSSKPLSSDTQYF.

The chain couples TRBV6-4 to TRBJ2-7; D is undetermined. CDR1 and CDR2 from the germline V gene are MRHNA and SNTAGT. The CDR3 runs to 12 residues. Trimming stripped 4 bases from V and 6 bases from J, with 10 bases between. The CDR3 DNA is TGTGCCAGCAGTGGCCGACGGACCGAGCAGTACTTC. This gives the protein CASSGRRTEQYF.

V gene TRBV20-1 combines with J gene TRBJ1-1, with a weak D call TRBD1 (6 bases). The CDR3 loop spans 11 amino acids. Germline V gene data show CDR1 as DFQATT and CDR2 as SNEGSKA (reference sequence). In nucleotides, the CDR3 is TGCTCGGGACACCTGAACACTGAAGCTTTCTTT. Protein sequence: CSGHLNTEAFF.

The genes are TRBV9 and TRBJ2-5; 8 bases agree with TRBD2. CDR1 and CDR2 from the germline V gene are SGDLS and YYNGEE. J gave up 1 base and V 3 bases, and 2 bases lay outside the gene matches. The CDR3 spans 14 residues. The DNA of the CDR3 is TGTGCCAGCAGCGGAGCGGGGGTCCAAGAGACCCAGTACTTC. Its protein product is CASSGAGVQETQYF. The complete variable domain, with remaining parts taken from reference TRBV9 and TRBJ2-5, reads DSGVTQTPKHLITATGQRVTLRCSPRSGDLSVYWYQQSLDQGLQFLIQYYNGEERAKGNILERFSAQQFPDLHSELNLSSLELGDSALYFCASSGAGVQETQYFGPGTRLLVL.

The chain carries TRBV7-2 and TRBJ1-1, with TRBD1 as a possible D gene (5 bases). This CDR3 has 13 residues. Germline CDR1 is SGHTA and CDR2 is FQGNSA. The V and J ends lost 5 bases and 6 bases respectively, with 13 bases between them. Here the CDR3 reads CASSLQQGSEAFF. CDR3 in DNA: TGTGCCAGCAGCCTACAGCAGGGTTCTGAAGCTTTCTTT. The variable domain in full, with the rest retrieved from reference TRBV7-2 and TRBJ1-1, is GAGVSQSPSNKVTEKGKDVELRCDPISGHTALYWYRQSLGQGLEFLIYFQGNSAPDKSGLPSDRFSAERTGGSVSTLTIQRTQQEDSAVYLCASSLQQGSEAFFGQGTRLTVV.

The chain uses TRBV27 and TRBJ1-5; D gene ambiguous. Germline lookup yields CDR1 MNHEY and CDR2 SMNVEV (reference sequence). Between the trimmed V and J ends, which lost 3 bases and 4 bases, there was a span of 13 bases. This CDR3 has 15 amino acids. CDR3 sequence reads: CASSFNLSRNQPQHF. CDR3 coding DNA: TGTGCCAGCAGTTTTAATCTCTCACGAAATCAGCCCCAGCATTTT.

The chain carries TRBV27 and TRBJ2-7; the D gene is possibly TRBD1 (6 bases). The V gene's germline CDR1 is MNHEY and CDR2 SMNVEV (reference sequence). The CDR3 loop spans 14 amino acids. Deletions cut 4 bases from V and 3 bases from J, with 13 bases between. Here the CDR3 DNA reads TGTGCCAGCAGTTCACCGGGACAAAGCTACGAGCAGTACTTC. Its protein is CASSSPGQSYEQYF.

For the CDR3, the DNA is TGTGCCAGCAGCGTAGGGGCAGGGAACAACTATGGCTACACCTTC. Translation gives CASSVGAGNNYGYTF. This chain links TRBV9 with TRBJ1-2; TRBD1 is a possible D gene (5 bases). From germline, CDR1 is SGDLS and CDR2 YYNGEE. Trimming stripped 0 bases from V and 2 bases from J, with 11 bases between. The CDR3 extends over 15 amino acids.

The chain links TRBV9 to TRBJ2-3, with D maybe TRBD2 (6 bases). V lost 0 bases, J lost 2 bases, and 10 bases lay in between. The CDR3 length is 15 residues. Germline V gives CDR1 SGDLS, CDR2 YYNGEE. The CDR3 nucleotides read TGTGCCAGCAGCGTAGGAGGAGGGCCCACAGATACGCAGTATTTT. It translates to CASSVGGGPTDTQYF.

The chain recombines TRBV2 with TRBJ1-6; TRBD1 is a possible D gene (6 bases). This CDR3 is built from 13 residues. Trimming cost V 10 bases and J 8 bases, with 15 bases left between them. Germline V gene lookup returns CDR1 SNHLY and CDR2 FYNNEI. CDR3 nucleotides: TGTGCCATTACAGGGAGGCCAGATTCACCCCTCCACTTT. Its protein product is CAITGRPDSPLHF.

The chain carries TRBV25-1 and TRBJ1-1; no clear D. Looked up from germline, CDR1 is MGHDK and CDR2 is SYGVNS. Trimming cost V 3 bases and J 7 bases, with 9 bases left between them. The CDR3 has 12 amino acids. CDR3 residues: CASSDKDFEAFF. The CDR3 coding sequence is TGTGCCAGCAGTGACAAGGATTTTGAAGCTTTCTTT.